This T cell receptor (beta chain) was captured in a study of cytomegalovirus exposure and HLA in healthy donors. The study ran its PCR with 60 Vbeta and 13 Jbeta primers. Sequencing was performed with immunoSEQ multiplex PCR; in TCRdb, only in-frame clones are kept and a portion is missing. The sample consists of roughly 180,000 clones, 9.5% of them appearing once. Germline V gene sequence: CDR1 MNHEY, CDR2 SMNVEV (reference sequence). V was shortened by 6 bases and J by 0 bases, with 6 bases between the two germline ends. The CDR3 loop spans 14 amino acids. Study conclusions and caveats: In a later analysis, productive TCRs from donors in an Asian-associated ancestry cluster reportedly carried fewer N-insertions than the cohort mean. Beyond CMV serostatus, there was no information to go on about immune exposure. Common viral pathogens were later found to be apparently linked to several of the most significant clusters.

Concerning this clone: The antigen remains undetermined.

The sample comprised PBMCs. The V gene is TRBV27, the J gene TRBJ2-6; D is uncertain. This receptor was identified in a woman aged 25 to 39 in good health and CMV-seropositive. CDR3 coding DNA: TGTGCCAGCAGGTTCCTCTCTGGGGCCAACGTCCTGACTTTC. Translated: CASRFLSGANVLTF.